This entry lists 31 T cell receptor beta chains sequenced from one sample in a study of blood T cell repertoires in COVID-19. Sequenced by immunoSEQ multiplex PCR; TCRdb stores in-frame clones only, minus some. Here the sample spans 130,000 to 150,000 clones, 80% to 90% being singletons. The sample comprised peripheral blood. The receptors shown here come from a woman aged 60-70 years with COVID-19, enrolled during active disease.

This chain links TRBV7-2 with TRBJ1-2, with TRBD1 as a possible D gene (6 bases). Germline V gives CDR1 SGHTA, CDR2 FQGNSA. The CDR3 is 14 amino acids. Trimming removed 5 bases at V and 4 bases at J, with 14 bases between. DNA of the CDR3: TGTGCCAGCAGCCCCGGGGACACCTTCTATGGCTACACCTTC. It specifies CASSPGDTFYGYTF.

A single count supports this clone. The rearrangement uses TRBV5-1 and TRBJ1-1, with D perhaps matching TRBD1 (5 bases). The ends were cut back, 2 bases at V and 6 bases at J, with 17 bases in the middle. The CDR3 has 15 residues. Germline V gene sequence: CDR1 SGHRS, CDR2 YFSETQ. CDR3 nucleotides: TGCGCCAGCAGCTTAGCCATAGCATCGGGGGCTGAAGCTTTCTTT. Its protein is CASSLAIASGAEAFF.

J is TRBJ2-3 and V is TRBV10-3; TRBD1 matches at 9 bases. CDR1 and CDR2 (germline): ENHRY, SYGVKD. V was clipped by 5 bases and J by 5 bases; unmatched bases: 5. There are 14 residues in the CDR3. CDR3: CAISRDRAVDTQYF. CDR3 DNA sequence: TGTGCCATCAGTAGGGACAGGGCGGTAGATACGCAGTATTTT.

CDR3: CASSVSGQEHSEQYF. As DNA, the CDR3 is TGTGCCAGCAGCGTCTCGGGACAGGAACATAGTGAGCAGTACTTC. The rearrangement uses TRBV9 and TRBJ2-7; the match to TRBD1 covers 8 bases. Germline-derived CDR1 and CDR2 are SGDLS and YYNGEE. The CDR3 extends over 15 amino acids. With 2 bases clipped from V and 7 bases from J, the junction kept 11 bases outside the gene matches. Drawing the rest from reference TRBV9 and TRBJ2-7, the complete variable domain is DSGVTQTPKHLITATGQRVTLRCSPRSGDLSVYWYQQSLDQGLQFLIQYYNGEERAKGNILERFSAQQFPDLHSELNLSSLELGDSALYFCASSVSGQEHSEQYFGPGTRLTVT.

The chain joins TRBV11-1 to TRBJ1-2; D ambiguous. This CDR3 spans 14 amino acids. Trimming left V 3 bases short and J 4 bases short, with 12 bases between. The germline V gene has CDR1 SGHAT and CDR2 FQDESV (reference sequence). The DNA of the CDR3 is TGTGCCAGCAGCTTGATAGTCCCGGGCTATGGCTACACCTTC. Amino acids: CASSLIVPGYGYTF.

The chain links TRBV19 to TRBJ2-3; 7 nucleotides agree with TRBD2. Germline V gene lookup returns CDR1 LNHDA and CDR2 SQIVND (reference sequence). There are 15 residues in the CDR3. J was trimmed by 2 bases and V by 3 bases; bases with no gene match: 5. The CDR3 loop is CASSMGRGNTDTQYF. The CDR3 bases are TGTGCCAGTAGTATGGGGCGGGGGAACACAGATACGCAGTATTTT.

The rearrangement links TRBV5-8 to TRBJ2-5, with 7 bases identical to TRBD2. The trim removed 2 bases at V and 3 bases at J, leaving 1 base unmatched. The CDR3 covers 13 residues. CDR1 and CDR2 from the germline V gene are SGHTS and YDEGEE. This CDR3 reads CASSFRGEETQYF. CDR3 DNA sequence: TGTGCCAGCAGCTTTCGGGGGGAAGAGACCCAGTACTTC. Filled out from reference TRBV5-8 and TRBJ2-5, the complete variable domain reads EAGVTQSPTHLIKTRGQQATLRCSPISGHTSVYWYQQALGLGLQFLLWYDEGEERNRGNFPPRFSGRQFPNYSSELNVNALELEDSALYLCASSFRGEETQYFGPGTRLLVL.

The chain combines TRBV30 with TRBJ1-1, with a tentative D call TRBD1 (6 bases). This CDR3 comprises 14 residues. Trimming took 4 bases from V and 3 from J, leaving 15 bases between them. Germline lookup yields CDR1 GTSNPN and CDR2 SVGIG (reference sequence). In DNA, the CDR3 is TGTGCCTGGAAGGAGGGGGGGGAGGACACTGAAGCTTTCTTT. This encodes CAWKEGGEDTEAFF.

For the CDR3, the DNA is TGTGCCTGGGACCCCACAGGGTTGCGTACTGAAGCTTTCTTT. Translating gives CAWDPTGLRTEAFF. The chain combines TRBV30 with TRBJ1-1; D possibly corresponds to TRBD1 (6 bases). This CDR3 is built from 14 residues. With 5 bases removed from V and 5 bases from J, the gap between germline ends came to 18 bases. Germline-derived CDR1 and CDR2 are GTSNPN and SVGIG (reference sequence). The variable domain in full, with the rest retrieved from reference TRBV30 and TRBJ1-1, is SQTIHQWPATLVQPVGSPLSLECTVEGTSNPNLYWYRQAAGRGLQLLFYSVGIGQISSEVPQNLSASRPQDRQFILSSKKLLLSDSGFYLCAWDPTGLRTEAFFGQGTRLTVV.

This clone was seen just once. This sequence joins TRBV18 and TRBJ2-7; TRBD1 agrees at 9 bases. Germline trimming cut 5 bases from V and 2 bases from J; bases unmatched to any gene: 7. The CDR3 length is 15 residues. Per the germline V gene, CDR1 is KGHSH and CDR2 is LQKENI. The CDR3 protein is CASSAPGQGTYEQYF. The CDR3 DNA reads as TGTGCCAGCTCAGCCCCGGGACAGGGAACCTACGAGCAGTACTTC.

This clone has just one count. The chain is built from TRBV6-5 and TRBJ1-3; D gene unclear. The CDR3 contains 15 residues. Trimming stripped 7 bases from V and 0 bases from J, with 13 bases between. The V gene's germline CDR1 is MNHEY and CDR2 SVGAGI. The CDR3 DNA follows: TGTGCCAGCATCCCCACCGAGGGCTCTGGAAACACCATATATTTT. Residues: CASIPTEGSGNTIYF.

Only one count was recorded for this clone. The CDR3 coding sequence is TGTGCCAGCAGAACAGGGAGCTCCTACAATGAGCAGTTCTTC. Translated, it gives CASRTGSSYNEQFF. The chain carries TRBV5-8 and TRBJ2-1; TRBD1 is a possible D gene (6 bases). This CDR3 is 14 amino acids long. Germline values: CDR1 SGHTS, CDR2 YDEGEE. V dropped 5 bases and J dropped 0 bases, with 9 bases sitting between them.

V usage is TRBV2 and J usage is TRBJ2-3, with TRBD2 matching over 8 bases. Germline-derived CDR1 and CDR2 are SNHLY and FYNNEI. The CDR3 runs to 15 residues. V shed 3 bases, J shed 5 bases, and the junction held 7 bases outside the gene matches. The DNA of the CDR3 is TGTGCCAGCAGTGACTATGAGCGGGGGAAAGATACGCAGTATTTT. It encodes CASSDYERGKDTQYF.

J is TRBJ1-1 and V is TRBV19, with 8 bases fitting TRBD1. Germline loops: CDR1 LNHDA, CDR2 SQIVND (reference sequence). The V and J ends lost 4 bases and 0 bases, in that order; junction bases with no gene match: 4. The CDR3 extends over 15 amino acids. DNA of the CDR3: TGTGCCAGTAGTAGCCGACAGGGGTTGAACACTGAAGCTTTCTTT. Protein product: CASSSRQGLNTEAFF.

This chain joins TRBV6-5 and TRBJ2-7; 12 positions agree with TRBD1. The junction had 3 bases not matched to a gene; V was cut back by 4 bases and J by 5 bases. Per the germline V gene, CDR1 is MNHEY and CDR2 is SVGAGI. This CDR3 is 14 amino acids long. DNA of the CDR3: TGTGCCAGCAGTTCCGGGACAGGGGGCGACGAGCAGTACTTC. Translating gives CASSSGTGGDEQYF.

J is TRBJ2-7 and V is TRBV27, with D possibly TRBD1 on 6 matching bases. V was clipped by 5 bases and J by 2 bases, with 19 bases between them. CDR3 length equals 16 residues. Germline CDR1 reads MNHEY; CDR2 reads SMNVEV (reference sequence). The CDR3: CASSELLQGATYEQYF. The DNA of the CDR3 is TGTGCCAGCAGTGAACTCCTACAGGGCGCTACCTACGAGCAGTACTTC.

This clone showed up just once. V and J are TRBV5-4 and TRBJ1-2; D unclear. The CDR3 length is 14 residues. Trimming took off 0 bases at V and 5 bases at J, with 11 bases between the two ends. CDR1 and CDR2 (germline): SGHNT, YYREEE (reference sequence). As DNA, the CDR3 is TGTGCCAGCAGCTTGGCAGGCCAGGTGTATGGCTACACCTTC. Its translation is CASSLAGQVYGYTF.

The V and J genes are TRBV3-1 (or the pseudogene TRBV3-2) and TRBJ1-1; maybe TRBD1 (5 bases). CDR3 length: 15 residues. Trimming pared 1 base from V and 1 base from J, leaving 10 bases between. The germline V gene has CDR1 LGHDT and CDR2 YNNKEL (reference sequence). Written as DNA, the CDR3 is TGTGCCAGCAGCCAAGGATGGCAGGGGAACACTGAAGCTTTCTTT. Its translation: CASSQGWQGNTEAFF.

The chain has TRBV20-1 and TRBJ1-2; TRBD1 agrees at 7 bases. The V gene's germline CDR1 is DFQATT and CDR2 SNEGSKA (reference sequence). Unmatched junction bases numbered 14, after V lost 5 bases and J lost 2 bases. This CDR3 is built from 16 residues. This CDR3 is CSAGGTARPRNYGYTF. Written as DNA, the CDR3 is TGCAGTGCTGGTGGGACAGCCAGGCCCAGAAACTATGGCTACACCTTC.

V gene TRBV6-6 combines with J gene TRBJ2-7; D might be TRBD2 (5 bases). The V gene's germline CDR1 is MNHNY and CDR2 SVGAGI (reference sequence). Trimming removed 0 bases from V and 7 bases from J, with 16 bases in between. CDR3 size: 15 residues. The CDR3 sequence is CASSYSGGVFGEQYF. The CDR3 nucleotides are TGTGCCAGCAGTTACTCCGGAGGAGTCTTCGGGGAGCAGTACTTC.

V and J are TRBV6-5 and TRBJ2-5; D possibly corresponds to TRBD1 (6 bases). The germline CDR1 and CDR2 sequences are MNHEY and SVGAGI. This CDR3 contains 13 residues. The V and J ends lost 6 bases and 6 bases respectively, with 14 bases between them. CDR3 nucleotides: TGTGCCAGCAGGCCGCAAGGGGGAAAGACCCAGTACTTC. Its protein product is CASRPQGGKTQYF.

This chain connects TRBV27 to TRBJ1-5, with D possibly being TRBD1 (6 bases). The CDR3 length is 19 residues. V was trimmed by 5 bases and J by 4 bases, leaving 27 bases between them. In germline, CDR1 is MNHEY, CDR2 SMNVEV (reference sequence). This CDR3 reads CASSPYIPILGQQNQPQHF. DNA of the CDR3: TGTGCCAGCAGTCCCTACATCCCCATCCTCGGACAGCAGAATCAGCCCCAGCATTTT.

The chain uses TRBV2 and TRBJ1-4; D ambiguous. Trimming cost V 7 bases and J 0 bases, with 9 bases left between them. The CDR3 is 14 amino acids. Germline CDR1 SNHLY, CDR2 FYNNEI. The CDR3 coding sequence is TGTGCCAGCATACCGGTAGCAACTAATGAAAAACTGTTTTTT. Its translation: CASIPVATNEKLFF.

The V and J genes are TRBV6-2 or TRBV6-3 and TRBJ2-3; D perhaps matches TRBD1 (6 bases). V lost 2 bases to trimming and J lost 6 bases, with 15 bases between them. Germline CDR1 reads MNHEY; CDR2 reads SVGEGT. The CDR3 runs to 15 residues. The CDR3 DNA sequence: TGTGCCAGCAGTTACGGGGGCGCGGTCGGGGATACGCAGTATTTT. This codes for CASSYGGAVGDTQYF.

This clone showed up many times. One junction end disagrees with the germline gene, perhaps due to a read error. The chain combines TRBV7-3 with TRBJ2-2, with 7 bases matching TRBD1. The CDR3 consists of 15 residues. Germline lookup yields CDR1 SGHTA and CDR2 FQGTGA. The CDR3 region is CASSIAGGTPGELFF. The CDR3 DNA follows: TGTGCCAGCAGCATCGCAGGGGGAACACCCGGCGAGCTGTTTTTT.

The J gene is TRBJ1-1, the V gene TRBV4-1; 7 bases fit TRBD1. In germline, CDR1 is MGHRA, CDR2 YSYEKL. With V trimmed by 0 bases and J by 11 bases, 9 bases remained unmatched. This CDR3 is built from 14 residues. CDR3 sequence (DNA): TGCGCCAGCAGCCAAGAGGTTTGGGACAGAGGGGCTTTCTTT. It specifies CASSQEVWDRGAFF.

The gene calls are TRBV11-3 and TRBJ2-1; D remains unclear. This CDR3 region has 13 residues. The V end lost 2 bases, the J end lost 5 bases, and 7 bases lay between the germline ends. Germline-derived CDR1 and CDR2 are SGHNT and YENEEA. Written as DNA, the CDR3 is TGTGCCAGCAGCTTAAGGAGAAACAATGAGCAGTTCTTC. Its translation is CASSLRRNNEQFF.

The J gene is TRBJ1-2, the V gene TRBV18; TRBD1 is a possible D gene (5 bases). Trimming removed 2 bases from V and 5 bases from J, with 9 bases in between. CDR3 length equals 13 residues. Germline CDR1 is KGHSH and CDR2 is LQKENI. CDR3 protein: CASSPRKGYGYTF. In DNA, the CDR3 is TGTGCCAGCTCACCAAGAAAGGGGTATGGCTACACCTTC.

J is TRBJ1-2 and V is TRBV4-2; TRBD1 is a possible D gene (5 bases). Trimming removed 4 bases at V and 4 bases at J, with 10 bases between. Germline loops: CDR1 LGHNA, CDR2 YNFKEQ. There are 13 residues in the CDR3. CDR3 amino acids: CASSPGLTYGYTF. DNA of the CDR3: TGTGCCAGCAGCCCGGGACTGACCTATGGCTACACCTTC.

This chain connects TRBV18 to TRBJ1-4, with TRBD1 matching over 10 bases. Trimming cost V 6 bases and J 6 bases; bases outside gene matches: 7. CDR1 is KGHSH, CDR2 LQKENI, per germline. The CDR3 covers 15 residues. CDR3: CASSLRDRGYEKLFF. The CDR3 DNA sequence: TGTGCCAGCTCCCTCCGGGACAGGGGTTATGAAAAACTGTTTTTT.

The chain uses TRBV12-5 and TRBJ2-1; the match to TRBD2 covers 9 bases. With V trimmed by 4 bases and J by 9 bases, 7 bases remained unmatched. CDR3 size: 14 residues. CDR1 and CDR2 (germline): LGHNT, FRNRAP. In DNA form, the CDR3 reads TGTGCTAGTGGTTCGGGACTAGCACCCGGTGAGCAGTTCTTC. This encodes CASGSGLAPGEQFF.